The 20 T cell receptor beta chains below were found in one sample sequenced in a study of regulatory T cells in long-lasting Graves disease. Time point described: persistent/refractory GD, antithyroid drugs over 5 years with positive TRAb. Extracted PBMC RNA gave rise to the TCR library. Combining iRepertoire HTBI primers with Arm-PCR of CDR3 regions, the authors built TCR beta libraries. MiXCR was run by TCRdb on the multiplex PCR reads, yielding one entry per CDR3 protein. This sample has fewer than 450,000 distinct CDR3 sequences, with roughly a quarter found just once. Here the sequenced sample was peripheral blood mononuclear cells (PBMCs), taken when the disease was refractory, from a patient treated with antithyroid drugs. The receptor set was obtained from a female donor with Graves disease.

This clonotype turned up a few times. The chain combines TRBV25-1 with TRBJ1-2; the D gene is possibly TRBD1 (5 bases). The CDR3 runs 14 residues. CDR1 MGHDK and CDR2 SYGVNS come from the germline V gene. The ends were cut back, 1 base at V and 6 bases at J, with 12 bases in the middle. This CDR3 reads CASSEFGGEDGYTF. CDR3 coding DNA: TGTGCCAGCAGTGAATTCGGGGGAGAGGATGGCTACACCTTC.

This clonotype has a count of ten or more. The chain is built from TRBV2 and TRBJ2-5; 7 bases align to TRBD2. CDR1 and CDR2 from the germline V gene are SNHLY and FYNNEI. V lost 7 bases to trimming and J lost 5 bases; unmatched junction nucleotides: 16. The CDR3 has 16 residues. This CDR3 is CASTKEGSGGGETQYF. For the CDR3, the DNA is TGTGCCAGCACCAAAGAGGGGTCGGGAGGAGGGGAGACCCAGTACTTC.

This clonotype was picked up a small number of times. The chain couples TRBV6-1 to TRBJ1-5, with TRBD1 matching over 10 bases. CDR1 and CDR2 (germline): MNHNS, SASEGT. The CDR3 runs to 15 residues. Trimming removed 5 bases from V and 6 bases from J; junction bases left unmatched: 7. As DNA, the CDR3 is TGTGCCAGCAGTACGACAGGGGGCTACGGTCAGCCCCAGCATTTT. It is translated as CASSTTGGYGQPQHF.

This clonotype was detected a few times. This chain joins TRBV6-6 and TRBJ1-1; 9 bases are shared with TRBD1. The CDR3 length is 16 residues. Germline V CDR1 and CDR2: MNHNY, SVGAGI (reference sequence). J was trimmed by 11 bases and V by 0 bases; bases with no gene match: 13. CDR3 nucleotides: TGTGCCAGCAGTTACTCGTCACAAGACAGGGGGGGGAGCGCTTTCTTT. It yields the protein CASSYSSQDRGGSAFF.

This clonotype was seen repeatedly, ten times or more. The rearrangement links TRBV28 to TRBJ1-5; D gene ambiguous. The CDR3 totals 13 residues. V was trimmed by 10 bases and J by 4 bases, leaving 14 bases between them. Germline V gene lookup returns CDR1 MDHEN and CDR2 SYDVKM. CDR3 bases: TGTGCCACCGGGCCATTTCTAAATCAGCCCCAGCATTTT. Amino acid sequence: CATGPFLNQPQHF.

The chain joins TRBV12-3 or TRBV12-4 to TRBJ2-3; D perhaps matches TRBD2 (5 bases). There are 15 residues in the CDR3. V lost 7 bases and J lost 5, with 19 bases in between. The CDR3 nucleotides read TGTGCCAGCACCCGAGGCCCACTAGTCGGAGATACGCAGTATTTT. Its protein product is CASTRGPLVGDTQYF.

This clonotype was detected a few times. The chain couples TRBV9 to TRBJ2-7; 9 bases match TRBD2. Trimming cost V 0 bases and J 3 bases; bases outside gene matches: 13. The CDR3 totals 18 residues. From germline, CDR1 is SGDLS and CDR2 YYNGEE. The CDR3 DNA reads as TGTGCCAGCAGCGTAGGGGATGGGGGACTAGCCGTTCTCTACGAGCAGTACTTC. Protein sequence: CASSVGDGGLAVLYEQYF.

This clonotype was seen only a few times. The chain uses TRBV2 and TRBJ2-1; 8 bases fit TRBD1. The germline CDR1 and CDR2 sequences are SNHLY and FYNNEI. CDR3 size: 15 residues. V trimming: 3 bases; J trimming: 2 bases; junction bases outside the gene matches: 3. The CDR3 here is CASSEGTGAYNEQFF. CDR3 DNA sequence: TGTGCCAGCAGTGAGGGGACAGGAGCCTACAATGAGCAGTTCTTC.

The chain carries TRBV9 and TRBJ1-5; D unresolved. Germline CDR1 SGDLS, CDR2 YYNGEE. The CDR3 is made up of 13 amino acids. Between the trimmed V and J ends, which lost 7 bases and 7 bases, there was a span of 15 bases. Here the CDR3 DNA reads TGTGCCAGCTTCCGTTGGGGTAGCCAGCCCCAGCATTTT. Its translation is CASFRWGSQPQHF.

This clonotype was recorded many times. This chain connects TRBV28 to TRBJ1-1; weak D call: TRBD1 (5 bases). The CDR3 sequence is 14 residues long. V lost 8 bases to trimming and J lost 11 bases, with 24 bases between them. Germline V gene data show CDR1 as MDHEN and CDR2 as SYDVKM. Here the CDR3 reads CASCSPTIPGDAFF. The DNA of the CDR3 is TGTGCCAGCTGCTCCCCCACGATCCCCGGGGACGCTTTCTTT. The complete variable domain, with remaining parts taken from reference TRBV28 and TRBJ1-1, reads DVKVTQSSRYLVKRTGEKVFLECVQDMDHENMFWYRQDPGLGLRLIYFSYDVKMKEKGDIPEGYSVSREKKERFSLILESASTNQTSMYLCASCSPTIPGDAFFGQGTRLTVV.

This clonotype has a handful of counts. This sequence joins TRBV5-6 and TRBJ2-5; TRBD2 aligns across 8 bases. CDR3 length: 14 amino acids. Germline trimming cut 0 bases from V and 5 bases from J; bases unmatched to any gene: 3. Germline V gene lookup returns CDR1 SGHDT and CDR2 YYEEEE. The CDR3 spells CASSLVRGVETQYF. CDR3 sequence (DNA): TGTGCCAGCAGCTTGGTGCGGGGGGTCGAGACCCAGTACTTC. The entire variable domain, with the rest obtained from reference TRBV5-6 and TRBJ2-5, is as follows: DAGVTQSPTHLIKTRGQQVTLRCSPKSGHDTVSWYQQALGQGPQFIFQYYEEEERQRGNFPDRFSGHQFPNYSSELNVNALLLGDSALYLCASSLVRGVETQYFGPGTRLLVL.

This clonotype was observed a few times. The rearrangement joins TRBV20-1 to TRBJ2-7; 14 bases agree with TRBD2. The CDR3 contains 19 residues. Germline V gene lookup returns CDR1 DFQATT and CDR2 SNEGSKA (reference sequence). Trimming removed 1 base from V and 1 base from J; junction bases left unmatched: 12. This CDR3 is CSARASGTSGSLPSYEQYF. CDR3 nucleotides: TGCAGTGCTAGAGCGTCCGGGACTAGCGGGAGTTTACCTTCCTACGAGCAGTACTTC.

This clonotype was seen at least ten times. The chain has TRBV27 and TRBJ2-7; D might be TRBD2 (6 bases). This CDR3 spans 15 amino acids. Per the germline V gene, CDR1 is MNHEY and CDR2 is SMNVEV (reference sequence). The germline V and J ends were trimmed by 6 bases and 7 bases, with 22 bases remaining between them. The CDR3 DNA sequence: TGTGCCAGCAGCACGAGCGGGTTAGTGTTTCGTGAGCAGTACTTC. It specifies CASSTSGLVFREQYF.

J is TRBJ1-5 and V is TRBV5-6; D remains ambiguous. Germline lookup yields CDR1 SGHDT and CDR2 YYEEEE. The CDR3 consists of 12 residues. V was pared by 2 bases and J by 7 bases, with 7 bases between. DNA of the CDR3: TGTGCCAGCAGCTTAGGGTTACAGCCCCAGCATTTT. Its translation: CASSLGLQPQHF.

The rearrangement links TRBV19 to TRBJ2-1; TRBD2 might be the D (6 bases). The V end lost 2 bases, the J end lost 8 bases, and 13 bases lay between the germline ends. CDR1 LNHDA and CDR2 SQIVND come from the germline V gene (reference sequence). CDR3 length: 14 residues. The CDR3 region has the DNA TGTGCCAGTAGTATACTTAGGAGGGACTATGAGCAGTTCTTC. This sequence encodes CASSILRRDYEQFF.

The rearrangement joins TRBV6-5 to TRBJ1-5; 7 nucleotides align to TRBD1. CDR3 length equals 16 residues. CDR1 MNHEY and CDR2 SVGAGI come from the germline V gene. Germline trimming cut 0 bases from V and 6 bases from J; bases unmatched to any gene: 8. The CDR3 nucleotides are TGTGCCAGCAGTTACTCTCGGACAGGCTCTACTCAGCCCCAGCATTTT. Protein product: CASSYSRTGSTQPQHF.

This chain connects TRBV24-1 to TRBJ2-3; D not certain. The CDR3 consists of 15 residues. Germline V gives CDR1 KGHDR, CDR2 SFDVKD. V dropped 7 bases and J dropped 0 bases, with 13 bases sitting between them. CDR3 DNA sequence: TGTGCCACCAGCGCCTATTCCACTAGCACAGATACGCAGTATTTT. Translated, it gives CATSAYSTSTDTQYF.

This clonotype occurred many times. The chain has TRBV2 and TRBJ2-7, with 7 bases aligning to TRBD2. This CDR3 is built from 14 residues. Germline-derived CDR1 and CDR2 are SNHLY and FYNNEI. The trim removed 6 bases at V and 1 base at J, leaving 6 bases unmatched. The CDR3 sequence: CASSREVSSYEQYF. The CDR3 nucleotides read TGTGCCAGCAGCCGGGAGGTCAGTTCCTACGAGCAGTACTTC.

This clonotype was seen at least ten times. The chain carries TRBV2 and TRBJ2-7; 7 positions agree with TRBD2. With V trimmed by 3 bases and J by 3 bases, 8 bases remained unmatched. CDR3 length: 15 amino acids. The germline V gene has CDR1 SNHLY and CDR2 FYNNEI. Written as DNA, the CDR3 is TGTGCCAGCAGTGAGGAGGCGGGAGTTCTCTACGAGCAGTACTTC. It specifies CASSEEAGVLYEQYF.

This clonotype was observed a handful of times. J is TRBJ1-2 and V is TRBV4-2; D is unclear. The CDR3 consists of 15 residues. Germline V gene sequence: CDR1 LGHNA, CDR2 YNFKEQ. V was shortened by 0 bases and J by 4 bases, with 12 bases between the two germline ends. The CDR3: CASSQEERESYGYTF. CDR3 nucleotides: TGTGCCAGCAGCCAAGAGGAGAGGGAGTCCTATGGCTACACCTTC.